The clone carrying this T cell receptor (beta chain) has a handful of counts. Its antigen is still unknown. The entirety of the isolated RNA underwent reverse transcription, so expressed TCRB transcripts were sequenced. The method was immunoSEQ multiplex PCR; TCRdb's version includes in-frame clones alone and lacks a portion of them. The data show 240,000 or so clones, less than 35% seen once. The data stem from a study of beta chain features in type 1 diabetes. Every participating donor gave one draw, a heparinised blood sample averaging about 100 mL. CDR1 is SGHTA, CDR2 FQGNSA, per germline. This CDR3 has 14 residues. Between the trimmed V and J ends, which lost 1 base and 2 bases, there was a span of 8 bases. The study, taken as a whole, reports: The naive, central memory and Treg TCRB repertoires looked more alike in patients than they did in healthy donors.

The chain couples TRBV7-2 to TRBJ2-5; D gene unclear. Source material: central memory CD4+ T cells from blood. The receptor's source is a man aged 30 to 45 in good health. The CDR3: CASSLDMVQETQYF. The CDR3, as DNA: TGTGCCAGCAGCTTAGATATGGTTCAAGAGACCCAGTACTTC.